The T cell receptor beta chain described here comes from a study of graft-versus-host responses after intestinal transplantation (dated by TCRdb to about 2021). Concerning the study at large: Multivisceral, liver-intestinal, or isolated intestinal transplants were received by the recipients. All recipients received anti-thymocyte globulin induction followed by maintenance tacrolimus and steroids for three to four years. Alloreactive clones were identified by sequencing pre-transplant mixed lymphocyte reaction products and comparing them with unstimulated pre-transplant donor and recipient T cells. Samples from three later patients were sequenced in-house on an Illumina MiSeq with MiXCR processing rather than by the commercial service. Graft-versus-host and host-versus-graft alloreactive T cell clones were tracked in the graft, circulation and bone marrow after intestinal transplantation using bulk TCR-beta CDR3 sequencing. Donor T cell macrochimerism was defined as a peak of at least 4% donor T cells among recipient peripheral blood mononuclear cells. The cohort enrolled 20 to 25 intestinal transplant recipients, one of whom was a retransplant, and 3 patients without pretransplant specimens were excluded. General conclusions and limits of the study: Patients with donor T cell macrochimerism had high GvH to HvG T cell clonal ratios in their allografts. The conclusions were limited by the relatively low number and heterogeneity of the intestinal transplant patients. GvH clones were detected in recipient bone marrow, and some of these GvH clones were observed earlier in ileal mucosa or blood, consistent with an intestinal mucosal origin. Early after transplant, peak levels of circulating GvH clones were found to be associated with declines in HvG clones.

With respect to this clone: The antigen it binds to is not known. No much larger clonotype is one base removed from it; base qualities were not supplied.

Library method: the immunoSEQ multiplex PCR assay. For most patients, high-throughput TCR-beta CDR3 sequencing of genomic DNA was performed by Adaptive Biotechnologies. Regarding the original processing steps: TCR sequencing data for some 17 patients were retrieved from Adaptive's ImmunoSEQ software; a few other patients were processed with MiXCR and VDJtools. CDR3 nucleotide sequences shared between donor and recipient were removed because the origin of such sequences could not be assigned. At least 2-fold expansion over unstimulated cells and a minimum CFSE-low frequency of 0.002% (template counts) or 0.001% (read counts) were required for clones to be classified as alloreactive. Mappable clones were those detected in sequenced pre-transplant spleen, lymph node, or MLR CFSE-low populations of the donor or recipient. Cumulative frequency of alloreactive clones was calculated as a percentage of all sequences weighted by copy number. Here the immuneACCESS table is served through TCRdb, limited to in-frame sequences with V and J called. Missing clones are a known gap in these copies; in checked studies unresolved V genes cover under half, and the rest lacks a known reason. V and J calls and clone size are as listed in that table; D and trimming were resolved from the DNA. Present in this sample are 35,000 to 40,000 clones, approximately 86% of which were seen just once. About a sixth of the sample lies in the top ten.

To isolate intraepithelial and lamina propria lymphocytes from graft specimens, dithiothreitol, EDTA incubations and collagenase D digestion were used. Bulk TCR-beta sequencing was performed on serial intestinal graft biopsy specimens collected as late as 600 days after transplant. Sequences SGHTA (CDR1) and FQGNSA (CDR2) are obtained from the germline V gene. The junction shows trimming of 5 bases on V and 4 bases on J, and the gene matches do not reach 8 bases of it. The cysteine opens and the phenylalanine closes a CDR3 of 15 amino acids. The CDR3 DNA has 45 bases and is translated from base 1. The clonotype originates from a human patient who received an intestinal transplant, so some T cells may come from the graft donor. This specimen was ileum tissue, taken less than 210 days after intestinal transplant. The sequence links TRBV7-2 to TRBJ2-3; 8 middle bases align to TRBD2. The CDR3 amino acid sequence is: CASSLGTRGADTQYF. The DNA sequence is TGTGCCAGCAGCCTTGGGACTAGGGGGGCAGATACGCAGTATTTT.